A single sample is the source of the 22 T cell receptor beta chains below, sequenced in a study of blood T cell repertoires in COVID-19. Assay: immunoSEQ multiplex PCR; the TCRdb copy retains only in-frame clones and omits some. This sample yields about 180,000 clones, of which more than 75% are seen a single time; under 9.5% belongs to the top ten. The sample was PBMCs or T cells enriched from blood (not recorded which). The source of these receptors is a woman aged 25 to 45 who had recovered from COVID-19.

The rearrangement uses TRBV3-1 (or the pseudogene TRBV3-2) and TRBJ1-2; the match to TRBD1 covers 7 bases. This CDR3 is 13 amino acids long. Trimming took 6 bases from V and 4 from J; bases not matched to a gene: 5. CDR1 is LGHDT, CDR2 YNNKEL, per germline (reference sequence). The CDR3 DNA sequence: TGTGCCAGCAGTCCTGACAGGGCCTATGGCTACACCTTC. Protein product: CASSPDRAYGYTF.

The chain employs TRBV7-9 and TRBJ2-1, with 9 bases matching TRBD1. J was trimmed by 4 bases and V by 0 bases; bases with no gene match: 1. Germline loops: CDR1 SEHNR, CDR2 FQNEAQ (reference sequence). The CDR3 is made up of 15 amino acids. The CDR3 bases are TGTGCCAGCAGCTTAGCAGGACAGGGGTACAATGAGCAGTTCTTC. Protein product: CASSLAGQGYNEQFF.

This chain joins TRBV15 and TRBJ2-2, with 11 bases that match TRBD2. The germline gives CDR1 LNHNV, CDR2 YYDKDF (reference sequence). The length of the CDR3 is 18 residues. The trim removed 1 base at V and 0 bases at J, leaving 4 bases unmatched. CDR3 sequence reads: CATSRGTSGLANTGELFF. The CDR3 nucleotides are TGTGCCACCAGCAGAGGGACTAGCGGGCTTGCGAACACCGGGGAGCTGTTTTTT.

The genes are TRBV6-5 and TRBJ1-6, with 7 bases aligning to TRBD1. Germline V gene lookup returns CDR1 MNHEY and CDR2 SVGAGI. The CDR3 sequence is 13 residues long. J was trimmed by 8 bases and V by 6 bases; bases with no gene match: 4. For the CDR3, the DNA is TGTGCCAGCAGCCGTGGACAGGATTCACCCCTCCACTTT. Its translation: CASSRGQDSPLHF.

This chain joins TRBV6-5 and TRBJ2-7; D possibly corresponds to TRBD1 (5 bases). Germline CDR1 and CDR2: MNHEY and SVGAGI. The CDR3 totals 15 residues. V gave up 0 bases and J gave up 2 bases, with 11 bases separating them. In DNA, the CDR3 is TGTGCCAGCAGTTACTCACAGGACCTCACCTACGAGCAGTACTTC. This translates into CASSYSQDLTYEQYF.

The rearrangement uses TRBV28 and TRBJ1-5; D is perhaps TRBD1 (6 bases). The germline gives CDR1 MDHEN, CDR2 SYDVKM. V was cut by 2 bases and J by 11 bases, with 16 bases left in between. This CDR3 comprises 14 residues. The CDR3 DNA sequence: TGTGCCAGCAGTTTAACAGGGCCCACATTGACCCAGCATTTT. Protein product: CASSLTGPTLTQHF.

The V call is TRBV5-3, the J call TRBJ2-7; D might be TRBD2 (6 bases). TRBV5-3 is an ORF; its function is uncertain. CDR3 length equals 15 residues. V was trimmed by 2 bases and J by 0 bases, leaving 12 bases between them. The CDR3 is CARSFRDLPSYEQYF. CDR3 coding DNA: TGTGCCAGAAGCTTCCGGGACTTACCCTCCTACGAGCAGTACTTC.

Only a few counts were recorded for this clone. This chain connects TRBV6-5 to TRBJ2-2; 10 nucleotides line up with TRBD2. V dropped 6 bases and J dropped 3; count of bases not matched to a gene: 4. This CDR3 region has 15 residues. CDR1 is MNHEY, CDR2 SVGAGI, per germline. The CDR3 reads CASRYTSGDTGELFF. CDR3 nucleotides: TGTGCCAGCAGGTATACTAGCGGGGACACCGGGGAGCTGTTTTTT.

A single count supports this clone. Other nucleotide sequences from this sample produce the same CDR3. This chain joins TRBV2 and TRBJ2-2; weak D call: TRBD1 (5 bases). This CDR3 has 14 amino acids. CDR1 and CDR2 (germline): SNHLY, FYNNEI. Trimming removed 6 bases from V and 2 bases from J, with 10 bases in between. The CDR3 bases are TGTGCCAGCAGGTGGACACAAAACACCGGGGAGCTGTTTTTT. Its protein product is CASRWTQNTGELFF.

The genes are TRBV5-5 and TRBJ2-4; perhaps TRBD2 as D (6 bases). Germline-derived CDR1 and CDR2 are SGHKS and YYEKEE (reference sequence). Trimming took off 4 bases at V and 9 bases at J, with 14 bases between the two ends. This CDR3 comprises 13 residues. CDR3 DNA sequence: TGTGCCAGCAGCGCCGAATGGGGAGGCATTCAGTACTTC. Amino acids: CASSAEWGGIQYF.

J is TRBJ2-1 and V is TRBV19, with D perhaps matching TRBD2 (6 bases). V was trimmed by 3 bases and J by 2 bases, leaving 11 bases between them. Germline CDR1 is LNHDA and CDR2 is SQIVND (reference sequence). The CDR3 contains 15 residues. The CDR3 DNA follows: TGTGCCAGTAGTATGGGAGGTACGGCCTACAATGAGCAGTTCTTC. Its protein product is CASSMGGTAYNEQFF.

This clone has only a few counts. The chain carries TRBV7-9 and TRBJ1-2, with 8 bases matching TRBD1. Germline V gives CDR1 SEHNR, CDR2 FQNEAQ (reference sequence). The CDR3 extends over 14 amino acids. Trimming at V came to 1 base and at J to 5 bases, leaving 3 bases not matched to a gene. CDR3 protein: CASSLGQGAYGYTF. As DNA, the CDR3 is TGTGCCAGCAGCTTAGGGCAGGGGGCATATGGCTACACCTTC.

DNA of the CDR3: TGTGCCAGCAGTTTGTTTAATGGGGGGGGTCGAGAGACCCAGTACTTC. Translating it yields CASSLFNGGGRETQYF. The chain joins TRBV28 to TRBJ2-5; 7 bases are shared with TRBD2. Germline V lookup: CDR1 MDHEN, CDR2 SYDVKM. The CDR3 sequence is 16 residues long. Losses at the gene ends were 3 bases for V and 4 bases for J; bases not matched to a gene: 11. Full variable domain (outside the CDR3, taken from reference TRBV28 and TRBJ2-5): DVKVTQSSRYLVKRTGEKVFLECVQDMDHENMFWYRQDPGLGLRLIYFSYDVKMKEKGDIPEGYSVSREKKERFSLILESASTNQTSMYLCASSLFNGGGRETQYFGPGTRLLVL.

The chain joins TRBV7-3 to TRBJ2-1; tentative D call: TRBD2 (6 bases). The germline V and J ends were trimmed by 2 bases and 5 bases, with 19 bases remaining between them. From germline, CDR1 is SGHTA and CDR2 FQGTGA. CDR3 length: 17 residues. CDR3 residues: CASSLAYPGTGDNEQFF. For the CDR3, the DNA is TGTGCCAGCAGCTTAGCCTATCCCGGGACGGGGGACAATGAGCAGTTCTTC.

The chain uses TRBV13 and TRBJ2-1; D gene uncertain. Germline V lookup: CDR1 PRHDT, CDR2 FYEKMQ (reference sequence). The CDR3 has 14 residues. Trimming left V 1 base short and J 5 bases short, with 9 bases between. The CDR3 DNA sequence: TGTGCCAGCAGCTTAGTGGGCCAGGACAATGAGCAGTTCTTC. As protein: CASSLVGQDNEQFF.

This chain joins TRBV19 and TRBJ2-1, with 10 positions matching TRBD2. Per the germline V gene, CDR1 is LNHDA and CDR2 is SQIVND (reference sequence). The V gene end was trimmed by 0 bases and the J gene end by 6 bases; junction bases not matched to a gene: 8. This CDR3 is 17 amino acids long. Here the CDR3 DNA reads TGTGCCAGTAGTATAGATCCCCCCGTAGCGGGAGGCAATGAGCAGTTCTTC. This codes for CASSIDPPVAGGNEQFF. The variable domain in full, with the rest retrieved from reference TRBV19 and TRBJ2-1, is DGGITQSPKYLFRKEGQNVTLSCEQNLNHDAMYWYRQDPGQGLRLIYYSQIVNDFQKGDIAEGYSVSREKKESFPLTVTSAQKNPTAFYLCASSIDPPVAGGNEQFFGPGTRLTVL.

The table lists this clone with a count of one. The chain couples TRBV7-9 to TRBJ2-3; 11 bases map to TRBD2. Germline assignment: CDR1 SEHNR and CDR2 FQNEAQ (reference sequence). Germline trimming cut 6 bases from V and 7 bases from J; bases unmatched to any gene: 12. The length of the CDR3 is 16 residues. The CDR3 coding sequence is TGTGCCAGCAGGGGGGAGGGGACTAGCGGACCCCATACGCAGTATTTT. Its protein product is CASRGEGTSGPHTQYF.

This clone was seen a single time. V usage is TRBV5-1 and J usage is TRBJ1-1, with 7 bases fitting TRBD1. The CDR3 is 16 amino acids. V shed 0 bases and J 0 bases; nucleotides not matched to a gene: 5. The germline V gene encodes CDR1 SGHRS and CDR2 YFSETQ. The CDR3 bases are TGCGCCAGCAGCTTGGCCTTGGGGACAGTGAACACTGAAGCTTTCTTT. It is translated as CASSLALGTVNTEAFF.

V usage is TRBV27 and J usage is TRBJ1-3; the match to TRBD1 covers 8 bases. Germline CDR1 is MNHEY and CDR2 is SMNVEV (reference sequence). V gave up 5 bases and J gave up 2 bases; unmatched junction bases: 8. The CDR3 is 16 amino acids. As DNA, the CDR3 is TGTGCCAGCAGTCCACACTGGACAGGGACTGGAAACACCATATATTTT. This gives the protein CASSPHWTGTGNTIYF.

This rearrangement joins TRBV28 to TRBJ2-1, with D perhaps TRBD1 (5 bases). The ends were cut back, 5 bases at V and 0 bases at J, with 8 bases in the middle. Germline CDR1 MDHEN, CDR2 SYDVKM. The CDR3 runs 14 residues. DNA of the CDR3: TGTGCCAGCAGTGGACACAGCTCCTACAATGAGCAGTTCTTC. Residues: CASSGHSSYNEQFF. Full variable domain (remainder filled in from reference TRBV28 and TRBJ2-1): DVKVTQSSRYLVKRTGEKVFLECVQDMDHENMFWYRQDPGLGLRLIYFSYDVKMKEKGDIPEGYSVSREKKERFSLILESASTNQTSMYLCASSGHSSYNEQFFGPGTRLTVL.

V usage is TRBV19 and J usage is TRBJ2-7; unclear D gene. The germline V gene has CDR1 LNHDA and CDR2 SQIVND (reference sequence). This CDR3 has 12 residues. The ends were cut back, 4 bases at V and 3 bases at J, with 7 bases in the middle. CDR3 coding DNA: TGTGCCAGTAGTAGGAGTAGCTACGAGCAGTACTTC. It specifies CASSRSSYEQYF.

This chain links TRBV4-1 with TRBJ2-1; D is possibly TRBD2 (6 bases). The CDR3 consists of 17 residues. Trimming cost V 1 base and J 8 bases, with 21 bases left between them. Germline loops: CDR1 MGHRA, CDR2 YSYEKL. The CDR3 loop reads CASSQVGGALEGDEQFF. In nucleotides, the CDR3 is TGCGCCAGCAGCCAAGTTGGCGGGGCCCTCGAGGGTGATGAGCAGTTCTTC.